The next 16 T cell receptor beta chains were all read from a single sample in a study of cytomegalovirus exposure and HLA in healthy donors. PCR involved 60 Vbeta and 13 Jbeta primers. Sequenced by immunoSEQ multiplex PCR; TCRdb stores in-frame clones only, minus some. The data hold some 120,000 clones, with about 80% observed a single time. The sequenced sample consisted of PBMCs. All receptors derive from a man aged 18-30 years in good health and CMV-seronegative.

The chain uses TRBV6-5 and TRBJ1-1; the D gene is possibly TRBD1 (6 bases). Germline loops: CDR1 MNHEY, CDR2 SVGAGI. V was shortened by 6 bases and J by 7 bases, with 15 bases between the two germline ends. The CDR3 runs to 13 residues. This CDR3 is CASRNAGAREAFF. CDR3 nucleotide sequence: TGTGCCAGCAGGAACGCGGGGGCGCGTGAAGCTTTCTTT.

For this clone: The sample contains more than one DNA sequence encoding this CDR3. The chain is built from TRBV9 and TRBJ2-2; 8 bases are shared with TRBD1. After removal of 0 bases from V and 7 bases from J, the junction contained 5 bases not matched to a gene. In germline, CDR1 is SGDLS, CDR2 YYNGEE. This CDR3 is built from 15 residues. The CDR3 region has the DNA TGTGCCAGCAGCGTAGTGGGTGGGACAGGCGGGGAGCTGTTTTTT. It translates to CASSVVGGTGGELFF.

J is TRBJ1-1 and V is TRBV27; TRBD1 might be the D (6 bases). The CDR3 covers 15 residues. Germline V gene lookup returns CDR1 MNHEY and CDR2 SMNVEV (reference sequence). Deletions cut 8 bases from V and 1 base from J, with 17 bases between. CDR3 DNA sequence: TGTGCCAGCGTTGGGGTGGGGACACCGAACACTGAAGCTTTCTTT. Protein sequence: CASVGVGTPNTEAFF.

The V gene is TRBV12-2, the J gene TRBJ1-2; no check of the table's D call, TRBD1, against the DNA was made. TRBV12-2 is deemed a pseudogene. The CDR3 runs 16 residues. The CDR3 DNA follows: TGTGCAAGTCGCTTAGGTGGGGGACAGAGAAACTATGGCTACACCTTC. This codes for CASRLGGGQRNYGYTF.

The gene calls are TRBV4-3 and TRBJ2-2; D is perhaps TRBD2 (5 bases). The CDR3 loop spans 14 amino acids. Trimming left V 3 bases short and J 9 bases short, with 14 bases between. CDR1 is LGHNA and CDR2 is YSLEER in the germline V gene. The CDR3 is CASSHPGRGRELFF. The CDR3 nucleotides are TGCGCCAGCAGCCACCCGGGCCGAGGGAGGGAGCTGTTTTTT.

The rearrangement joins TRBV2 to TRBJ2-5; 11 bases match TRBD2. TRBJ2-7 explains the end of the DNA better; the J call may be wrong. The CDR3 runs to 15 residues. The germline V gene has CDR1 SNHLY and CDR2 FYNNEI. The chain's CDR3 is CASSYTSGSSYEQYF. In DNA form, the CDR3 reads TGTGCCAGCAGTTATACTAGCGGGAGTTCCTACGAGCAGTACTTC.

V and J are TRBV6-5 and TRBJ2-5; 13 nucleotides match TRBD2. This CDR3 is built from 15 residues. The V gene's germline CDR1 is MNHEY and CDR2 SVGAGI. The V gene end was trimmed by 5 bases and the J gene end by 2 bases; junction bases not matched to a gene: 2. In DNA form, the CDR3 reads TGTGCCAGCAGTGGGGGACTAGCGGGGCAAGAGACCCAGTACTTC. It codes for CASSGGLAGQETQYF.

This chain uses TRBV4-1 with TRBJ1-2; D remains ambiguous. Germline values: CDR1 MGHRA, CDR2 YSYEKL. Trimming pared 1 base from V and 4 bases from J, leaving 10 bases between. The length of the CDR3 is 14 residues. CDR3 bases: TGCGCCAGCAGCCAAGCCATGGCGGCCTATGGCTACACCTTC. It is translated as CASSQAMAAYGYTF.

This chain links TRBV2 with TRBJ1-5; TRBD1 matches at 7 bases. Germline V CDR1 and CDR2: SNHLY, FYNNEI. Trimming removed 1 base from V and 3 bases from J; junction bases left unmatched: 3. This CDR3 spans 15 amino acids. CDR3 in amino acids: CASSEEGAINQPQHF. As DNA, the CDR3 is TGTGCCAGCAGTGAAGAGGGGGCTATCAATCAGCCCCAGCATTTT.

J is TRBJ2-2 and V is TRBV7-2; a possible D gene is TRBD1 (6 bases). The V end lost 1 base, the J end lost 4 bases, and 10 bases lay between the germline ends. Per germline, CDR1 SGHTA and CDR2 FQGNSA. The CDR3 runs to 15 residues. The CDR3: CASSLGLGGTGELFF. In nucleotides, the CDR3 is TGTGCCAGCAGCTTAGGCCTAGGGGGCACCGGGGAGCTGTTTTTT.

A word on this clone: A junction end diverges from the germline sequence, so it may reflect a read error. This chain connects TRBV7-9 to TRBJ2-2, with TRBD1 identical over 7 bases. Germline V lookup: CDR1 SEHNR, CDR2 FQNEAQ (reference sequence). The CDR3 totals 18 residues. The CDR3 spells CSSSPLRDRHLNTGELFF. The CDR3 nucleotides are TGTTCCAGCAGCCCCTTACGGGACAGACATCTTAACACCGGGGAGCTGTTTTTT.

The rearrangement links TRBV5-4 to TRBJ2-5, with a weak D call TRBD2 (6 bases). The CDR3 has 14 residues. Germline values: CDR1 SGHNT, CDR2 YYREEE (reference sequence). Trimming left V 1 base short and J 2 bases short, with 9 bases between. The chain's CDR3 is CASSLREAQETQYF. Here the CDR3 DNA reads TGTGCCAGCAGCTTGAGGGAGGCACAAGAGACCCAGTACTTC.

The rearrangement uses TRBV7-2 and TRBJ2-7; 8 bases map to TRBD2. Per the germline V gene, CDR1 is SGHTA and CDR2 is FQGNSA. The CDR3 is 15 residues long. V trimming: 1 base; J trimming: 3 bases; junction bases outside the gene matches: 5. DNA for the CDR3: TGTGCCAGCAGCTTAGTAGGTCTAGCGGGCTACGAGCAGTACTTC. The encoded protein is CASSLVGLAGYEQYF.

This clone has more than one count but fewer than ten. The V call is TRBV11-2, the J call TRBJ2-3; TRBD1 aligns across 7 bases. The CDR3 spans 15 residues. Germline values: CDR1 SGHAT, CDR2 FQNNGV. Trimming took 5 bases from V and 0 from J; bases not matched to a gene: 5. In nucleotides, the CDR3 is TGTGCCAGCAGCCGACAGGGTTTGAGCACAGATACGCAGTATTTT. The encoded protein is CASSRQGLSTDTQYF.

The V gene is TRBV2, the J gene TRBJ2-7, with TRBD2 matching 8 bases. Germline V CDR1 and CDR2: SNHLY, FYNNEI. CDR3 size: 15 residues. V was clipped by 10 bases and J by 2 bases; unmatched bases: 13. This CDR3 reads CAIISGDGGAYEQYF. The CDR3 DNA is TGTGCCATTATTTCCGGAGACGGGGGGGCCTACGAGCAGTACTTC.

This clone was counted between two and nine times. In DNA, the CDR3 is TGTGCCAGCAGCTACTCGAATAGCGGGGGTGGAGAGACCCAGTACTTC. Amino acids: CASSYSNSGGGETQYF. V is TRBV9 and J is TRBJ2-5; 9 nucleotides align to TRBD2. CDR1 and CDR2 from the germline V gene are SGDLS and YYNGEE. The CDR3 consists of 16 residues. V lost 4 bases and J lost 4; bases outside the gene matches: 11.